The 31 T cell receptor beta chains given below trace back to one sample, sequenced in a study of breast tumors, draining lymph nodes, adjacent tissues. MiXCR, applied by TCRdb to the multiplex PCR reads, yields one record per CDR3 protein. The sample records approximately 210,000 distinct CDR3 sequences, less than 40% being singletons. Axillary draining lymph nodes of breast cancer patients supplied the node samples. The sequencing sample was made of axillary lymph node tissue. These receptors were obtained from a female donor with breast cancer. Some clones in this sample may be carry-over from other donors' samples.

This clonotype has a count of ten or more. This chain uses TRBV7-9 with TRBJ2-7; 10 positions agree with TRBD1. The CDR3 runs 12 residues. After removal of 8 bases from V and 4 bases from J, the junction contained 2 bases not matched to a gene. Germline-derived CDR1 and CDR2 are SEHNR and FQNEAQ (reference sequence). The DNA for the CDR3 is TGTGCCAGCGGGGACAGGGGATACGAGCAGTACTTC. Translating gives CASGDRGYEQYF.

This chain links TRBV20-1 with TRBJ2-7, with 8 bases matching TRBD2. Germline CDR1 reads DFQATT; CDR2 reads SNEGSKA (reference sequence). V gave up 3 bases and J gave up 3 bases; unmatched junction bases: 10. The length of the CDR3 is 15 residues. In nucleotides, the CDR3 is TGCAGTGCTAGTGGTTCCCCTACTAGCGGCTACGAGCAGTACTTC. Translated: CSASGSPTSGYEQYF.

This clonotype occurred many times. This chain links TRBV5-1 with TRBJ1-5; D is possibly TRBD1 (5 bases). This CDR3 is built from 14 residues. Germline V gives CDR1 SGHRS, CDR2 YFSETQ. V was cut by 0 bases and J by 4 bases, with 8 bases left in between. DNA for the CDR3: TGCGCCAGCAGCTTGGTACCAGGGAATCAGCCCCAGCATTTT. Translating gives CASSLVPGNQPQHF. The variable domain in full, with the rest retrieved from reference TRBV5-1 and TRBJ1-5, is KAGVTQTPRYLIKTRGQQVTLSCSPISGHRSVSWYQQTPGQGLQFLFEYFSETQRNKGNFPGRFSGRQFSNSRSEMNVSTLELGDSALYLCASSLVPGNQPQHFGDGTRLSIL.

There are many counts of this clonotype. The chain combines TRBV6-4 with TRBJ2-7; 11 nucleotides align to TRBD1. Germline V gene lookup returns CDR1 MRHNA and CDR2 SNTAGT. Trimming took 3 bases from V and 4 from J; bases not matched to a gene: 14. This CDR3 comprises 18 residues. The CDR3 loop is CASSEGGQGEGLGYEQYF. In DNA form, the CDR3 reads TGTGCCAGCAGTGAGGGGGGACAGGGGGAAGGTTTAGGTTACGAGCAGTACTTC.

This clonotype was seen repeatedly, ten times or more. The rearrangement joins TRBV15 to TRBJ2-2; 7 nucleotides line up with TRBD1. Germline V gene sequence: CDR1 LNHNV, CDR2 YYDKDF (reference sequence). J was trimmed by 6 bases and V by 1 base; bases with no gene match: 5. The CDR3 contains 15 residues. CDR3: CATSRGATGSGELFF. DNA of the CDR3: TGTGCCACCAGCAGAGGGGCGACAGGGTCCGGGGAGCTGTTTTTT.

With regard to this clonotype: This may come from a read error, since a much larger clone is one base off. The CDR3 here is CASSLAGLNTRELFF. CDR3 DNA: TGCGCCAGCAGTTTAGCGGGGCTGAACACCAGGGAGCTGTTTTTT. V and J are TRBV5-1 and TRBJ2-2; 8 bases are a match to TRBD2. The CDR3 consists of 15 residues. In germline, CDR1 is SGHRS, CDR2 YFSETQ.

This clonotype was seen a handful of times. A read error may be the cause here, since a much bigger clone is one base away. The rearrangement uses TRBV20-1 and TRBJ2-7; 8 bases line up with TRBD2. J was trimmed by 6 bases and V by 4 bases; bases with no gene match: 11. Germline V CDR1 and CDR2: DFQATT, SNEGSKA (reference sequence). The CDR3 has 14 residues. The CDR3 protein is CSAIIVGRGSEQYF. The CDR3 coding sequence is TGCAGTGCTATCATTGTCGGGAGGGGGTCCGAGCAGTACTTC.

In its sample, this clonotype was seen a few times. The CDR3 protein is CASSSLEREKNNYGYTF. The CDR3 region has the DNA TGTGCCAGCAGCTCCTTGGAGAGGGAAAAGAATAACTATGGCTACACCTTC. The chain uses TRBV5-4 and TRBJ1-2; D is undetermined. Germline V gene data show CDR1 as SGHNT and CDR2 as YYREEE (reference sequence). CDR3 length: 17 amino acids. V gave up 3 bases and J gave up 1 base, with 19 bases separating them.

This clonotype was observed at least ten times. The chain links TRBV7-2 to TRBJ2-3; 9 bases are shared with TRBD2. CDR1 is SGHTA, CDR2 FQGNSA, per germline. The CDR3 is made up of 15 amino acids. Trimming removed 5 bases from V and 1 base from J; junction bases left unmatched: 4. The CDR3 spells CASSPAGGRTDTQYF. CDR3 in DNA: TGTGCCAGCAGCCCAGCGGGGGGCCGCACAGATACGCAGTATTTT.

This clonotype was counted ten times or more. Written as DNA, the CDR3 is TGTGCTAGTGGAAACCACGGGGCTAATGAAAAACTGTTTTTT. Its translation: CASGNHGANEKLFF. The rearrangement links TRBV12-5 to TRBJ1-4; D remains ambiguous. The germline V gene has CDR1 LGHNT and CDR2 FRNRAP. The CDR3 length is 14 residues. The ends were cut back, 6 bases at V and 3 bases at J, with 11 bases in the middle.

This clonotype was counted many times. The CDR3 here is CASSEYDSETTDTQYF. The CDR3 bases are TGCGCCAGCAGTGAGTACGACAGCGAGACCACAGATACGCAGTATTTT. V and J are TRBV10-1 and TRBJ2-3, with D tentatively TRBD1 (5 bases). The germline V gene encodes CDR1 WNHNN and CDR2 SYGVQD (reference sequence). There are 16 residues in the CDR3. Trimming pared 1 base from V and 2 bases from J, leaving 13 bases between.

This clonotype showed up many times. The chain combines TRBV7-3 with TRBJ2-3; D unclear. Germline values: CDR1 SGHTA, CDR2 FQGTGA. The CDR3 has 14 amino acids. Trimming removed 5 bases from V and 3 bases from J, with 12 bases in between. CDR3 coding DNA: TGTGCCAGCAGCCCGGACGGTTTTACAGATACGCAGTATTTT. Its translation is CASSPDGFTDTQYF.

The chain is built from TRBV19 and TRBJ1-1; TRBD1 is a possible D gene (5 bases). This CDR3 comprises 14 residues. Per the germline V gene, CDR1 is LNHDA and CDR2 is SQIVND (reference sequence). V lost 3 bases and J lost 1, with 9 bases in between. DNA for the CDR3: TGTGCCAGTAGTATTCGTGGGGGGAACACTGAAGCTTTCTTT. Protein product: CASSIRGGNTEAFF.

The table lists this clonotype with a few counts. This may arise from a read error, as a much more abundant clone is one base away. The rearrangement joins TRBV5-1 to TRBJ2-3; perhaps D is TRBD1 or TRBD2 (6 bases each). Germline V lookup: CDR1 SGHRS, CDR2 YFSETQ. This CDR3 has 15 amino acids. The V end was cut by 4 bases, the J end by 8 bases, with 20 bases between. The CDR3: CASSIEGGLRGTQYF. In DNA, the CDR3 is TGCGCCAGCAGCATAGAAGGGGGGCTGAGAGGTACGCAGTATTTT.

This clonotype appeared many times. The chain couples TRBV20-1 to TRBJ1-2; TRBD1 is a possible D gene (5 bases). The germline V gene encodes CDR1 DFQATT and CDR2 SNEGSKA (reference sequence). The CDR3 length is 16 residues. The V gene lost 1 base and the J gene lost 6 bases, with 21 bases spanning the gap. The chain's CDR3 is CSARAPGGTRINGYTF. In DNA, the CDR3 is TGCAGTGCTAGAGCGCCGGGGGGGACCCGCATAAATGGCTACACCTTC.

This clonotype was detected ten times or more. The chain combines TRBV25-1 with TRBJ1-2; maybe TRBD1 (6 bases). The CDR3 is 13 amino acids. Germline V gives CDR1 MGHDK, CDR2 SYGVNS. V dropped 4 bases and J dropped 7 bases, with 13 bases sitting between them. This CDR3 is CASSGAGALGYTF. Written as DNA, the CDR3 is TGTGCCAGCAGTGGTGCGGGGGCTCTTGGCTACACCTTC.

This clonotype was detected many times. This chain uses TRBV20-1 with TRBJ2-5; a weak D match, TRBD2 (6 bases). CDR1 and CDR2 from the germline V gene are DFQATT and SNEGSKA (reference sequence). With 0 bases removed from V and 0 bases from J, the gap between germline ends came to 11 bases. The CDR3 totals 15 residues. The CDR3: CSARDPLANQETQYF. The CDR3 DNA follows: TGCAGTGCTAGAGATCCCCTAGCGAACCAAGAGACCCAGTACTTC.

The chain links TRBV29-1 to TRBJ2-1; D ambiguous. Germline values: CDR1 SQVTM, CDR2 ANQGSEA. V was shortened by 5 bases and J by 6 bases, with 8 bases between the two germline ends. There are 11 residues in the CDR3. For the CDR3, the DNA is TGCAGCGTTTTATCCCCCAATGAGCAGTTCTTC. It is translated as CSVLSPNEQFF.

This clonotype was seen a handful of times. The rearrangement uses TRBV18 and TRBJ2-7; D possibly matches TRBD1 or TRBD2 (5 bases each). Trimming shortened V by 6 bases and J by 2 bases, and 17 bases separated the two germline ends. CDR3 length equals 15 residues. Germline V gene data show CDR1 as KGHSH and CDR2 as LQKENI. The CDR3 sequence is CASSPAGTLAYEQYF. The CDR3 DNA reads as TGTGCCAGCTCCCCAGCCGGGACCCTTGCCTACGAGCAGTACTTC.

This clonotype was observed at least ten times. CDR3 sequence: CSARDRRQGTTPTQYF. CDR3 bases: TGCAGTGCTAGAGATCGTCGGCAGGGGACTACCCCCACGCAGTATTTT. J is TRBJ2-3 and V is TRBV20-1, with a tentative D call TRBD2 (7 bases). This CDR3 comprises 16 residues. From germline, CDR1 is DFQATT and CDR2 SNEGSKA (reference sequence). Trimming cost V 0 bases and J 9 bases, with 22 bases left between them.

This clonotype has just a few counts. The gene calls are TRBV20-1 and TRBJ1-1; unclear D gene. CDR1 DFQATT and CDR2 SNEGSKA come from the germline V gene (reference sequence). This CDR3 region has 13 residues. Trimming shortened V by 5 bases and J by 1 base, and 11 bases separated the two germline ends. The CDR3 here is CSAPGRTNTEAFF. CDR3 nucleotides: TGCAGTGCTCCCGGACGCACGAACACTGAAGCTTTCTTT.

This clonotype was recorded many times. This chain joins TRBV4-1 and TRBJ2-2; 10 bases fit TRBD2. This CDR3 contains 18 residues. Germline CDR1 is MGHRA and CDR2 is YSYEKL. The trim removed 0 bases at V and 4 bases at J, leaving 8 bases unmatched. CDR3 in DNA: TGCGCCAGCAGCCAAGATTTTCTAGCGGGGGAACGCACCGGGGAGCTGTTTTTT. It encodes CASSQDFLAGERTGELFF.

This clonotype came up once. The genes are TRBV11-2 and TRBJ2-2, with unresolved D. Germline V CDR1 and CDR2: SGHAT, FQNNGV. The germline V and J ends were trimmed by 0 bases and 3 bases, with 5 bases remaining between them. The CDR3 totals 14 residues. The CDR3 DNA reads as TGTGCCAGCAGCTTAGATCTGGACACCGGGGAGCTGTTTTTT. Protein: CASSLDLDTGELFF.

In regard to this clonotype: Since the CDR3 does not end with the conserved phenylalanine or tryptophan, this likely comes from a read error. This sequence joins TRBV7-7 and TRBJ2-1, with 9 bases aligning to TRBD2. The CDR3 runs 14 residues. Germline values: CDR1 SSHAT, CDR2 FNYEAQ (reference sequence). The CDR3, as DNA: TGTGCTAGCAGCTTAGGGACTAGCTCGGCTGAGCAGTTCCTC. Amino acids: CASSLGTSSAEQFL.

This clonotype appeared a few times. The V call is TRBV27, the J call TRBJ2-1; TRBD2 aligns across 9 bases. J gave up 2 bases and V 3 bases, and 8 bases lay outside the gene matches. This CDR3 has 17 amino acids. The germline V gene has CDR1 MNHEY and CDR2 SMNVEV (reference sequence). The CDR3 bases are TGTGCCAGCAGTTTGAGCGCGGGCGGGAGGGCCTACAATGAGCAGTTCTTC. This gives the protein CASSLSAGGRAYNEQFF.

This clonotype was picked up a small number of times. The chain recombines TRBV15 with TRBJ1-1, with D uncertain. Germline loops: CDR1 LNHNV, CDR2 YYDKDF (reference sequence). This CDR3 has 14 residues. The V gene lost 7 bases and the J gene lost 0 bases, with 12 bases spanning the gap. CDR3 sequence (DNA): TGTGCCACCAAAGGTACGCGCTTGAACACTGAAGCTTTCTTT. This translates into CATKGTRLNTEAFF.

This clonotype was observed at least ten times. The chain joins TRBV25-1 to TRBJ2-5; no clear D gene. V was pared by 2 bases and J by 5 bases, with 15 bases between. This CDR3 region has 15 residues. Germline V gene data show CDR1 as MGHDK and CDR2 as SYGVNS. The DNA for the CDR3 is TGTGCCAGCAGTGAAGGGTCATGGCTCGGGGAGACCCAGTACTTC. It specifies CASSEGSWLGETQYF.

This clonotype was counted ten times or more. This chain uses TRBV29-1 with TRBJ2-5, with D unresolved. Germline values: CDR1 SQVTM, CDR2 ANQGSEA. This CDR3 region has 13 residues. V was trimmed by 4 bases and J by 1 base, leaving 10 bases between them. The chain's CDR3 is CSVGKTAQETQYF. The CDR3 DNA is TGCAGCGTTGGAAAAACAGCCCAAGAGACCCAGTACTTC. Full variable domain (rest looked up from reference TRBV29-1 and TRBJ2-5): SAVISQKPSRDICQRGTSLTIQCQVDSQVTMMFWYRQQPGQSLTLIATANQGSEATYESGFVIDKFPISRPNLTFSTLTVSNMSPEDSSIYLCSVGKTAQETQYFGPGTRLLVL.

This chain connects TRBV3-1 to TRBJ1-2; a weak D match, TRBD1 (6 bases). V was cut by 4 bases and J by 8 bases, with 23 bases left in between. The CDR3 contains 16 residues. Looked up from germline, CDR1 is LGHDT and CDR2 is YNNKEL (reference sequence). CDR3 amino acids: CASSPTKTPQGWGYTF. In DNA form, the CDR3 reads TGTGCCAGCAGCCCGACCAAAACCCCACAGGGATGGGGCTACACCTTC.

This clonotype was observed many times. The chain couples TRBV7-3 to TRBJ2-1; TRBD2 matches at 7 bases. This CDR3 region has 15 residues. Germline CDR1 reads SGHTA; CDR2 reads FQGTGA. The trim removed 5 bases at V and 2 bases at J, leaving 6 bases unmatched. Here the CDR3 DNA reads TGTGCCAGCAGCCTAGCTCTAGCGGCCTACAATGAGCAGTTCTTC. This translates into CASSLALAAYNEQFF.

This clonotype was counted at least ten times. This chain uses TRBV2 with TRBJ1-5, with D possibly being TRBD1 (5 bases). The V gene lost 6 bases and the J gene lost 5 bases, with 8 bases spanning the gap. CDR1 is SNHLY, CDR2 FYNNEI, per germline. The CDR3 contains 12 residues. CDR3 region: CASSRDHQPQHF. CDR3 coding DNA: TGTGCCAGCAGCCGGGACCATCAGCCCCAGCATTTT.